Presented here are 23 T cell receptor beta chains from one specimen sequenced in a study of cytomegalovirus exposure and HLA in healthy donors. The PCR had 60 Vbeta and 13 Jbeta primers. Libraries were prepared by immunoSEQ multiplex PCR; TCRdb keeps only in-frame clonotypes and omits some of them. The sample records about 160,000 clones, around four fifths being singletons. The sample was PBMCs. The receptors derive from a man between 45 and 60 years old in good health and CMV-seropositive.

The rearrangement joins TRBV6-6 to TRBJ2-1, with TRBD2 identical over 8 bases. V dropped 5 bases and J dropped 5; count of bases not matched to a gene: 11. Per the germline V gene, CDR1 is MNHNY and CDR2 is SVGAGI (reference sequence). This CDR3 is 16 amino acids long. As DNA, the CDR3 is TGTGCCAGCAGTCCCCCAACGGGAGGGCCACACAATGAGCAGTTCTTC. Encoded protein: CASSPPTGGPHNEQFF.

This clone has more than one count but fewer than ten. The V gene is TRBV27, the J gene TRBJ1-2; the match to TRBD1 covers 8 bases. V dropped 4 bases and J dropped 6; count of bases not matched to a gene: 4. This CDR3 is 13 amino acids long. Germline loops: CDR1 MNHEY, CDR2 SMNVEV (reference sequence). The CDR3 protein is CASSYQQGDGYTF. CDR3 bases: TGTGCCAGCAGTTATCAACAGGGGGATGGCTACACCTTC.

CDR3 in amino acids: CASSERSRSYNEQFF. DNA of the CDR3: TGTGCCAGCAGTGAACGAAGCCGCTCCTACAATGAGCAGTTCTTC. The chain joins TRBV6-4 to TRBJ2-1; D is unresolved. CDR1 is MRHNA and CDR2 is SNTAGT in the germline V gene. The CDR3 has 15 residues. Trimming took 3 bases from V and 0 from J, leaving 9 bases between them.

The rearrangement links TRBV14 to TRBJ2-2, with D possibly matching TRBD2 (7 bases). Trimming cost V 0 bases and J 4 bases, with 12 bases left between them. The CDR3 spans 16 residues. Germline loops: CDR1 SGHDN, CDR2 FVKESK. CDR3 protein: CASSQDGGAVTGELFF. The DNA of the CDR3 is TGTGCCAGCAGCCAAGATGGGGGGGCTGTCACCGGGGAGCTGTTTTTT.

V usage is TRBV30 and J usage is TRBJ2-1; D not resolved. This CDR3 spans 14 amino acids. CDR1 and CDR2 (germline): GTSNPN, SVGIG (reference sequence). V lost 2 bases, J lost 6 bases, and 14 bases lay in between. Here the CDR3 DNA reads TGTGCCTGGAGTAGATGGGCAGGAAGCAATGAGCAGTTCTTC. This codes for CAWSRWAGSNEQFF.

This sequence joins TRBV7-2 and TRBJ2-3; 14 bases are a match to TRBD2. CDR3 length: 15 residues. V lost 4 bases to trimming and J lost 4 bases; unmatched junction nucleotides: 1. The germline V gene has CDR1 SGHTA and CDR2 FQGNSA. The CDR3 DNA sequence: TGTGCCAGCAGCTCGACTAGCGGGGGGGCAGATACGCAGTATTTT. This codes for CASSSTSGGADTQYF.

This chain joins TRBV13 and TRBJ1-2, with TRBD1 matching over 8 bases. Looked up from germline, CDR1 is PRHDT and CDR2 is FYEKMQ (reference sequence). The ends lost 5 bases at V and 6 bases at J; junction bases unmatched: 8. This CDR3 comprises 14 residues. This chain's CDR3 is CASSPRTGLDGYTF. CDR3 sequence (DNA): TGTGCCAGCAGCCCAAGGACAGGGCTGGATGGCTACACCTTC.

This chain joins TRBV6-5 and TRBJ2-2, with no clear D. Germline V gene sequence: CDR1 MNHEY, CDR2 SVGAGI. The germline V and J ends were trimmed by 8 bases and 2 bases, with 12 bases remaining between them. This CDR3 has 14 residues. The chain's CDR3 is CASWSYINTGELFF. The CDR3 region has the DNA TGTGCCAGCTGGAGTTATATTAACACCGGGGAGCTGTTTTTT.

The chain joins TRBV9 to TRBJ1-3; D possibly corresponds to TRBD1 (5 bases). Trimming pared 0 bases from V and 0 bases from J, leaving 10 bases between. Germline lookup yields CDR1 SGDLS and CDR2 YYNGEE. There are 16 residues in the CDR3. The DNA of the CDR3 is TGTGCCAGCAGCGTAGAGGTTCAGGGCTCTGGAAACACCATATATTTT. It specifies CASSVEVQGSGNTIYF.

The chain joins TRBV5-1 to TRBJ1-6; D ambiguous. Germline V CDR1 and CDR2: SGHRS, YFSETQ. This CDR3 has 16 residues. Trimming took off 0 bases at V and 6 bases at J, with 13 bases between the two ends. The CDR3 is CASSLELGRGNSPLHF. As DNA, the CDR3 is TGCGCCAGCAGCTTGGAGTTAGGGAGAGGTAATTCACCCCTCCACTTT.

In DNA form, the CDR3 reads TGCGCCAGCAGCCAAGGTGTTAGCGGAGGGTACGAGCAGTACTTC. It translates to CASSQGVSGGYEQYF. This sequence joins TRBV4-1 and TRBJ2-7, with D possibly being TRBD2 (6 bases). Germline V CDR1 and CDR2: MGHRA, YSYEKL. The V end lost 1 base, the J end lost 4 bases, and 14 bases lay between the germline ends. There are 15 residues in the CDR3.

The chain has TRBV4-3 and TRBJ2-4; TRBD1 matches 8 bases. The J segment lost 3 bases and the V segment lost 0 bases, leaving 1 base of the junction unmatched. This CDR3 region has 15 residues. Germline lookup yields CDR1 LGHNA and CDR2 YSLEER. The CDR3 bases are TGCGCCAGCAGCCAAGATGGACAGGGCAAAAACATTCAGTACTTC. It encodes CASSQDGQGKNIQYF.

The J gene is TRBJ1-1, the V gene TRBV5-4, with D perhaps TRBD1 (6 bases). The CDR3 has 14 amino acids. Germline loops: CDR1 SGHNT, CDR2 YYREEE (reference sequence). The V and J ends lost 2 bases and 2 bases respectively, with 10 bases between them. As DNA, the CDR3 is TGTGCCAGCAGCTTTGCAGGGGTCAACACTGAAGCTTTCTTT. Residues: CASSFAGVNTEAFF. Variable domain in full (rest from reference TRBV5-4 and TRBJ1-1): ETGVTQSPTHLIKTRGQQVTLRCSSQSGHNTVSWYQQALGQGPQFIFQYYREEENGRGNFPPRFSGLQFPNYSSELNVNALELDDSALYLCASSFAGVNTEAFFGQGTRLTVV.

The chain is built from TRBV4-2 and TRBJ2-2, with 10 bases fitting TRBD2. Unmatched junction bases numbered 5, after V lost 3 bases and J lost 4 bases. Germline CDR1 and CDR2: LGHNA and YNFKEQ. This CDR3 is built from 16 residues. CDR3 DNA sequence: TGTGCCAGCAGCCATAGTAGCGGGGGGACCACCGGGGAGCTGTTTTTT. It encodes CASSHSSGGTTGELFF.

The chain is built from TRBV28 and TRBJ2-7; 7 bases align to TRBD1. CDR1 is MDHEN, CDR2 SYDVKM, per germline. The J segment lost 6 bases and the V segment lost 3 bases, leaving 2 bases of the junction unmatched. The CDR3 extends over 12 amino acids. CDR3 coding DNA: TGTGCCAGCAGTTTCAGGGGGTTCGAGCAGTACTTC. Its translation is CASSFRGFEQYF.

This clone has more than one count but fewer than ten. V is TRBV28 and J is TRBJ1-2; D may be TRBD1 (5 bases). The CDR3 has 15 residues. V was pared by 2 bases and J by 4 bases, with 14 bases between. Germline V CDR1 and CDR2: MDHEN, SYDVKM. The CDR3 sequence is CASSLDGGLSYGYTF. The CDR3, as DNA: TGTGCCAGCAGTTTAGACGGGGGTTTGAGCTATGGCTACACCTTC.

V and J are TRBV4-1 and TRBJ1-2, with D tentatively TRBD1 (5 bases). The ends were cut back, 0 bases at V and 2 bases at J, with 10 bases in the middle. CDR3 length: 15 residues. CDR1 is MGHRA and CDR2 is YSYEKL in the germline V gene. CDR3 loop: CASSQEKEGNYGYTF. The DNA for the CDR3 is TGCGCCAGCAGCCAAGAAAAGGAGGGGAACTATGGCTACACCTTC.

The J gene is TRBJ1-3, the V gene TRBV11-2; the D is unclear. This CDR3 is 16 amino acids long. Germline CDR1 and CDR2: SGHAT and FQNNGV. V gave up 4 bases and J gave up 0 bases, with 13 bases separating them. The CDR3 region is CASSSPHLVSGNTIYF. Here the CDR3 DNA reads TGTGCCAGCAGCTCGCCACATCTAGTCTCTGGAAACACCATATATTTT.

This clone has just one count. Germline and junction disagree at one end, which may indicate a read error. This chain connects TRBV2 to TRBJ1-5, with D hard to call. Germline V gene data show CDR1 as SNHLY and CDR2 as FYNNEI. The CDR3 spans 13 residues. CDR3 in amino acids: CASRDYSNQPQHF. CDR3 sequence (DNA): TGTGCCAGCCGTGACTATAGCAATCAGCCCCAGCATTTT. The entire variable domain, with the rest obtained from reference TRBV2 and TRBJ1-5, is as follows: EPEVTQTPSHQVTQMGQEVILRCVPISNHLYFYWYRQILGQKVEFLVSFYNNEISEKSEIFDDQFSVERPDGSNFTLKIRSTKLEDSAMYFCASRDYSNQPQHFGDGTRLSIL.

V usage is TRBV19 and J usage is TRBJ1-5, with D maybe TRBD1 (5 bases). CDR1 LNHDA and CDR2 SQIVND come from the germline V gene (reference sequence). V gave up 1 base and J gave up 2 bases, with 9 bases separating them. This CDR3 has 15 amino acids. The CDR3 DNA reads as TGTGCCAGTAGTATAGTGCAGGGTGGCAATCAGCCCCAGCATTTT. Its protein is CASSIVQGGNQPQHF.

This CDR3 is CASSYGTGGGKTQYF. CDR3 DNA: TGTGCCAGCAGTTACGGGACAGGGGGGGGCAAGACCCAGTACTTC. The chain employs TRBV6-5 and TRBJ2-5; 11 nucleotides match TRBD1. Germline V gene data show CDR1 as MNHEY and CDR2 as SVGAGI. V was clipped by 2 bases and J by 6 bases; unmatched bases: 5. The CDR3 sequence is 15 residues long.

This clone is a singleton in its sample. V usage is TRBV28 and J usage is TRBJ2-7, with TRBD2 matching 8 bases. In germline, CDR1 is MDHEN, CDR2 SYDVKM. The CDR3 totals 16 residues. Losses at the gene ends were 5 bases for V and 7 bases for J; bases not matched to a gene: 16. CDR3 sequence: CASSIPPASGPLEQYF. The CDR3, as DNA: TGTGCCAGCAGTATCCCACCCGCTAGCGGGCCCCTGGAGCAGTACTTC.

This chain uses TRBV9 with TRBJ2-2; a weak D match, TRBD2 (5 bases). Germline V gene sequence: CDR1 SGDLS, CDR2 YYNGEE. The CDR3 is made up of 16 amino acids. The germline V and J ends were trimmed by 7 bases and 2 bases, with 18 bases remaining between them. In DNA, the CDR3 is TGTGCCAGCTCGCGAGGGCCCACCCTTAACACCGGGGAGCTGTTTTTT. It codes for CASSRGPTLNTGELFF.